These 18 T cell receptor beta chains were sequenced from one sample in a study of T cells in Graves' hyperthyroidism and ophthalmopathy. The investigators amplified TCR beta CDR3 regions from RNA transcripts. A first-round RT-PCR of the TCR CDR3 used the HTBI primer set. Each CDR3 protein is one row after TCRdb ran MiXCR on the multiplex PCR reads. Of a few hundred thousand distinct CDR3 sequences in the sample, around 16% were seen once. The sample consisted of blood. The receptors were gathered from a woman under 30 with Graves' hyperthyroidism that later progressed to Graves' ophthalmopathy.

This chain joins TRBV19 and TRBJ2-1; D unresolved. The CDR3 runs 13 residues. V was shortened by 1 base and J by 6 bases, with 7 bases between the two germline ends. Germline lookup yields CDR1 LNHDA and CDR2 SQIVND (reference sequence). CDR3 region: CASSIARVNEQFF. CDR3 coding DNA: TGTGCCAGTAGTATAGCAAGGGTCAATGAGCAGTTCTTC.

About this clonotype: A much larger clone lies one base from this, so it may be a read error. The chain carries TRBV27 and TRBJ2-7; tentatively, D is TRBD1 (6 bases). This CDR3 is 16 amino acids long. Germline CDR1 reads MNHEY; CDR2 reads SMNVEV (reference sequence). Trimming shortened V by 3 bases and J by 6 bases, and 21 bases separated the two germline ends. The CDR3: CASSFGSAGVGSEQYF. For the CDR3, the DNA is TGTGCCAGCAGTTTCGGATCAGCAGGGGTGGGTAGCGAGCAGTACTTC.

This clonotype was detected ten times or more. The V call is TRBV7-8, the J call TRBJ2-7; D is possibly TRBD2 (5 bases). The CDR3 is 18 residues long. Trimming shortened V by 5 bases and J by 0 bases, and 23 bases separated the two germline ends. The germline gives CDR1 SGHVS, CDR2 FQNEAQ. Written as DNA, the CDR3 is TGTGCCAGCAGCCCACGGGAACGGACGGCGCATTTCTCCTACGAGCAGTACTTC. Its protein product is CASSPRERTAHFSYEQYF.

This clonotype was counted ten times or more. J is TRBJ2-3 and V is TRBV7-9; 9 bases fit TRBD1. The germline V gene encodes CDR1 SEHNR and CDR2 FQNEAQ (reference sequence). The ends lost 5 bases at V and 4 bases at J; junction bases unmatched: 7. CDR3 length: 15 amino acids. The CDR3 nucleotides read TGTGCCAGCAGCCAGTGGGGACAGGGACCAGATACGCAGTATTTT. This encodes CASSQWGQGPDTQYF. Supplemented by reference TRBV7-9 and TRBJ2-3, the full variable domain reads DTGVSQNPRHKITKRGQNVTFRCDPISEHNRLYWYRQTLGQGPEFLTYFQNEAQLEKSRLLSDRFSAERPKGSFSTLEIQRTEQGDSAMYLCASSQWGQGPDTQYFGPGTRLTVL.

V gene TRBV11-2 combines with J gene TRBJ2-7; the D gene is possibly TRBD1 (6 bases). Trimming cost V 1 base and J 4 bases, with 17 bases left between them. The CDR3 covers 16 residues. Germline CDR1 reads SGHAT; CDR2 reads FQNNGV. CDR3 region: CASSLAPLEGDYEQYF. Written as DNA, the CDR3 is TGTGCCAGCAGCTTAGCCCCACTAGAGGGGGATTACGAGCAGTACTTC. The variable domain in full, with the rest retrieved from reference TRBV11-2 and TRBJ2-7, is EAGVAQSPRYKIIEKRQSVAFWCNPISGHATLYWYQQILGQGPKLLIQFQNNGVVDDSQLPKDRFSAERLKGVDSTLKIQPAKLEDSAVYLCASSLAPLEGDYEQYFGPGTRLTVT.

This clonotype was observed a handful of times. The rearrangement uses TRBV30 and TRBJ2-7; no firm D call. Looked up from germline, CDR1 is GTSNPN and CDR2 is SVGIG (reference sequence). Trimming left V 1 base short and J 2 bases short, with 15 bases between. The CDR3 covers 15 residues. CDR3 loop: CAWSEMGFAAYEQYF. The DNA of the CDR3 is TGTGCCTGGAGTGAAATGGGGTTCGCAGCCTACGAGCAGTACTTC. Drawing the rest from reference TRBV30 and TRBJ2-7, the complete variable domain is SQTIHQWPATLVQPVGSPLSLECTVEGTSNPNLYWYRQAAGRGLQLLFYSVGIGQISSEVPQNLSASRPQDRQFILSSKKLLLSDSGFYLCAWSEMGFAAYEQYFGPGTRLTVT.

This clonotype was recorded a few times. CDR3 bases: TGTGCCACCAGTGAAGCTAGCGGAGGAAACACCGGGGAGCTGTTTTTT. Its protein is CATSEASGGNTGELFF. This chain joins TRBV24-1 and TRBJ2-2; TRBD2 aligns across 7 bases. CDR3 size: 16 residues. Trimming cost V 4 bases and J 2 bases; bases outside gene matches: 6. Germline V gene lookup returns CDR1 KGHDR and CDR2 SFDVKD.

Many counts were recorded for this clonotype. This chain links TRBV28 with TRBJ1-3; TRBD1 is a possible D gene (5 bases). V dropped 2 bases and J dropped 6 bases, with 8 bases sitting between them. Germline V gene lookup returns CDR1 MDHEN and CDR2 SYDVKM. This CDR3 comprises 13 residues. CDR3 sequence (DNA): TGTGCCAGCAGTTTACGGGGCGAAAACACCATATATTTT. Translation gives CASSLRGENTIYF.

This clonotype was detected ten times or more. CDR3 loop: CASSGQWGDEKLFF. CDR3 sequence (DNA): TGTGCCAGCAGTGGTCAGTGGGGCGATGAAAAACTGTTTTTT. The gene calls are TRBV28 and TRBJ1-4; D may be TRBD1 (5 bases). CDR3 length equals 14 residues. Trimming removed 5 bases from V and 6 bases from J, with 13 bases in between. Germline V gives CDR1 MDHEN, CDR2 SYDVKM.

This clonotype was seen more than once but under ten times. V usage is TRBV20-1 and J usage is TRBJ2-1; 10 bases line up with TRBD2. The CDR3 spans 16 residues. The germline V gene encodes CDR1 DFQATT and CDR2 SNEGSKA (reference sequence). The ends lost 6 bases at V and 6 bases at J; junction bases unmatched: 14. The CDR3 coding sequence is TGCAGTGCCAACTACCCCCTAGCGGGAGCCCCCAATGAGCAGTTCTTC. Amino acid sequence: CSANYPLAGAPNEQFF.

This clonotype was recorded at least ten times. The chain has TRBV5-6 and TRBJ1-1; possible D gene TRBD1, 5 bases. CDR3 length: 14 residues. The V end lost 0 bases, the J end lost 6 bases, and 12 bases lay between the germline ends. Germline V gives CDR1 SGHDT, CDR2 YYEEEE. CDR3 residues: CASSLVEGAPEAFF. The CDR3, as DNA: TGTGCCAGCAGCTTGGTGGAAGGGGCCCCTGAAGCTTTCTTT.

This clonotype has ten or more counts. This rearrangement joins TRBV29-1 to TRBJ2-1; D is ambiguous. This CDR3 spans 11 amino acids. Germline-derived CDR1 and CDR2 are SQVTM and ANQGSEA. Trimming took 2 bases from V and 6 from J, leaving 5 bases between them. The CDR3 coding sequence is TGCAGCGTTGAACAATTCAATGAGCAGTTCTTC. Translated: CSVEQFNEQFF.

The CDR3 loop is CASSQDLLAGDGTQYF. The CDR3 nucleotides are TGCGCCAGCAGCCAAGATCTCCTAGCGGGAGACGGGACCCAGTACTTC. V is TRBV4-3 and J is TRBJ2-5; 10 nucleotides match TRBD2. Germline V lookup: CDR1 LGHNA, CDR2 YSLEER. V dropped 0 bases and J dropped 7; count of bases not matched to a gene: 8. The CDR3 extends over 16 amino acids.

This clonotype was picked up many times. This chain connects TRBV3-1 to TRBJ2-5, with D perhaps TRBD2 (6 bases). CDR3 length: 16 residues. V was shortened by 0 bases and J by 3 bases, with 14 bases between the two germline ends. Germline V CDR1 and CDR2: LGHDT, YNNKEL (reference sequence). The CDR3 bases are TGTGCCAGCAGCCAAGACGGGGGAACGGCCGAAGAGACCCAGTACTTC. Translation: CASSQDGGTAEETQYF.

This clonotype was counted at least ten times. CDR3: CASGRLAVSYNEQFF. As DNA, the CDR3 is TGTGCCAGCGGTCGACTAGCCGTCTCCTACAATGAGCAGTTCTTC. The V gene is TRBV12-3 or TRBV12-4, the J gene TRBJ2-1, with 7 bases identical to TRBD2. The CDR3 length is 15 residues. V lost 8 bases to trimming and J lost 0 bases; unmatched junction nucleotides: 7.

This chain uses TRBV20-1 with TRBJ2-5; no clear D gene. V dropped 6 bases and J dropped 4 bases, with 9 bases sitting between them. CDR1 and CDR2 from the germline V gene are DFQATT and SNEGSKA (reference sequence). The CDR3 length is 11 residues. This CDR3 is CSATLLETQYF. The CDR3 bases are TGCAGTGCCACATTGTTAGAGACCCAGTACTTC.

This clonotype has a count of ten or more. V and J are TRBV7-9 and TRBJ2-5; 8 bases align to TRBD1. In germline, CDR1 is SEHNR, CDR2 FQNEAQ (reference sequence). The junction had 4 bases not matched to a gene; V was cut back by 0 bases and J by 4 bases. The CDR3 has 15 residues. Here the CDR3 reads CASSLATGQVETQYF. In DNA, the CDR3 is TGTGCCAGCAGCTTAGCGACGGGACAGGTAGAGACCCAGTACTTC.

CDR3 in amino acids: CASSQVFRDTAYGYTF. CDR3 nucleotides: TGCGCCAGCAGCCAAGTTTTCAGGGACACAGCCTATGGCTACACCTTC. The chain has TRBV4-1 and TRBJ1-2; tentatively, D is TRBD1 (6 bases). V lost 1 base, J lost 4 bases, and 16 bases lay in between. From germline, CDR1 is MGHRA and CDR2 YSYEKL. The CDR3 extends over 16 amino acids.